This T cell receptor beta chain was found in a study of blood T cells in healthy people across ages. V lost 4 bases, J lost 7 bases, and 10 bases stayed unmatched. There are 15 residues in the CDR3. Each individual donor underwent a draw of 8.5 to 10 milliliters of peripheral blood. Findings of the study overall: Roughly linearly, TCR beta diversity per million T cells fell as age increased. Long-lived donors exceeded aged donors in naive CD4+ cells and diversity.

This clonotype is a singleton in its sample. The antigen remains undetermined. Using a J-beta primer mix together with a sample-barcoded 5' primer, a second PCR was run for about 7 to 12 cycles. TCRdb recomputed calls from the 5' RACE reads with MiXCR, one row per CDR3 protein. Seen here are around 500,000 distinct CDR3 sequences, roughly 48% observed once, and the top ten hold just under 25%. V is TRBV12-3 or TRBV12-4 and J is TRBJ1-5, with 7 bases fitting TRBD1. Sequencing was carried out using blood. The TCR sequence derives from a man of 80 years or more in good health. The CDR3 bases are TGTGCCAGCAGTTCTAGGCAGGGGGTCGACCAGCCCCAGCATTTT. Translating gives CASSSRQGVDQPQHF.